These 9 T cell receptor beta chains share one sample of origin, sequenced in a study of blood T cell repertoires in COVID-19. This table comes from immunoSEQ multiplex PCR, and its TCRdb copy is limited to in-frame clones, with some not included. Seen here are 150,000 to 180,000 clones, 70% to 90% observed once, and the top ten hold approximately 0.6%. The sequenced material came from peripheral blood. These receptors were collected from a man aged 60 to 69 with COVID-19, enrolled during active disease.

The chain joins TRBV10-3 to TRBJ2-3, with a weak D call TRBD2 (5 bases). The germline gives CDR1 ENHRY, CDR2 SYGVKD. The CDR3 length is 15 residues. Between the trimmed V and J ends, which lost 2 bases and 2 bases, there was a span of 11 bases. The DNA of the CDR3 is TGTGCCATCAGTGAGGCACCCGGGAACACAGATACGCAGTATTTT. Encoded protein: CAISEAPGNTDTQYF.

The V gene is TRBV28, the J gene TRBJ1-4; D is ambiguous. V dropped 5 bases and J dropped 5 bases, with 15 bases sitting between them. The CDR3 has 15 residues. Germline-derived CDR1 and CDR2 are MDHEN and SYDVKM. CDR3 in amino acids: CASSPSGSGNEKLFF. CDR3 coding DNA: TGTGCCAGCAGTCCGTCGGGATCAGGCAATGAAAAACTGTTTTTT. The entire variable domain, with the rest obtained from reference TRBV28 and TRBJ1-4, is as follows: DVKVTQSSRYLVKRTGEKVFLECVQDMDHENMFWYRQDPGLGLRLIYFSYDVKMKEKGDIPEGYSVSREKKERFSLILESASTNQTSMYLCASSPSGSGNEKLFFGSGTQLSVL.

This clone was picked up one time. The V call is TRBV7-9, the J call TRBJ1-1, with 7 bases identical to TRBD1. This CDR3 contains 13 residues. Germline CDR1 SEHNR, CDR2 FQNEAQ (reference sequence). V trimming: 5 bases; J trimming: 6 bases; junction bases outside the gene matches: 6. In DNA, the CDR3 is TGTGCCAGCAGCCCTCAGGGGGTCTCTGAAGCTTTCTTT. Amino acids: CASSPQGVSEAFF.

The chain combines TRBV5-6 with TRBJ2-7, with 11 bases lining up with TRBD1. This CDR3 is 15 amino acids long. The ends lost 4 bases at V and 3 bases at J; junction bases unmatched: 6. Germline V gives CDR1 SGHDT, CDR2 YYEEEE. The CDR3 nucleotides are TGTGCCAGCAGCGCAAGGACAGGGGGCGTCTACGAGCAGTACTTC. This encodes CASSARTGGVYEQYF.

This clone was recorded at least ten times. J is TRBJ1-5 and V is TRBV24-1; a weak D match, TRBD1 (6 bases). Germline V gene lookup returns CDR1 KGHDR and CDR2 SFDVKD. CDR3 size: 16 residues. V gave up 3 bases and J gave up 1 base, with 12 bases separating them. For the CDR3, the DNA is TGTGCCACCAGTGATGGGGGGGGCTGGAGCAATCAGCCCCAGCATTTT. This sequence encodes CATSDGGGWSNQPQHF.

This clone has just a few counts. The CDR3 spells CASRGPGLAGGRSYEQFF. The DNA for the CDR3 is TGTGCCAGCAGGGGGCCCGGACTAGCGGGAGGCCGATCGTATGAGCAGTTCTTC. The V gene is TRBV21-1, the J gene TRBJ2-1; the tabulated D call, TRBD2, remains unverified against the DNA. TRBV21-1 is a documented pseudogene. The CDR3 is 18 amino acids.

This clone showed up just once. The chain carries TRBV12-5 and TRBJ2-2, with 7 bases identical to TRBD1. The CDR3 spans 15 residues. The germline V gene encodes CDR1 LGHNT and CDR2 FRNRAP. J was trimmed by 5 bases and V by 1 base; bases with no gene match: 4. The CDR3 coding sequence is TGTGCTAGTGGTTTGGAAGGGGGCAGGACCGGGGAGCTGTTTTTT. As protein: CASGLEGGRTGELFF.

The chain links TRBV7-2 to TRBJ2-7, with TRBD2 matching over 7 bases. Germline V lookup: CDR1 SGHTA, CDR2 FQGNSA. The CDR3 length is 15 residues. The ends lost 2 bases at V and 4 bases at J; junction bases unmatched: 8. CDR3 residues: CASSLNSGTTYEQYF. CDR3 in DNA: TGTGCCAGCAGCTTAAACAGTGGGACTACTTACGAGCAGTACTTC.

This chain joins TRBV7-9 and TRBJ2-5, with 11 bases identical to TRBD2. Germline CDR1 SEHNR, CDR2 FQNEAQ (reference sequence). This CDR3 comprises 15 residues. The V and J ends lost 5 bases and 2 bases, in that order; junction bases with no gene match: 4. CDR3 amino acids: CASSLTSGEQETQYF. In nucleotides, the CDR3 is TGTGCCAGCAGCCTGACTAGCGGGGAACAAGAGACCCAGTACTTC.